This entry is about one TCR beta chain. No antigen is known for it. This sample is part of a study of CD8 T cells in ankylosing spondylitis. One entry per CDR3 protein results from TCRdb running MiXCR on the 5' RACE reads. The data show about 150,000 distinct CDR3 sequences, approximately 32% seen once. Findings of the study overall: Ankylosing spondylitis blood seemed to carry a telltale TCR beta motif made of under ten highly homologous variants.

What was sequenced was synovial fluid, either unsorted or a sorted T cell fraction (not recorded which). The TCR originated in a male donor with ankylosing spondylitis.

In nucleotides, the CDR3 is TGTGCCAGCAGCTTAGGGCGTCTATCCTACGAGCAGTACTTC. It specifies CASSLGRLSYEQYF. The chain uses TRBV7-2 and TRBJ2-7; D call uncertain. Trimming left V 1 base short and J 1 base short, with 8 bases between. Per the germline V gene, CDR1 is SGHTA and CDR2 is FQGNSA. CDR3 length: 14 residues.